This record covers a single T cell receptor beta chain. What it binds is unknown. This entry belongs to a study of shared clonotypes between healthy human individuals. Study-level information: Three plates each covered CD4 naive and memory; CD8 naive two, CD8 memory one.

Repertoires were generated with immunoSEQ multiplex PCR, while TCRdb's copy carries only in-frame clones and drops some. In the table there are about 640,000 clones, approximately 75% of which are singletons. This CDR3 contains 13 residues. Trimming took off 4 bases at V and 5 bases at J, with 11 bases between the two ends. The V gene's germline CDR1 is SGHTA and CDR2 FQGNSA. General study points: It was only blood that was sampled, and tissue repertoires likely differ.

The V gene is TRBV7-2, the J gene TRBJ2-5, with D tentatively TRBD2 (6 bases). This TCR derives from a woman in her 30s in good health. The material sequenced was memory CD4+ T cells sorted from blood. Subset specified: CD45RA-negative fraction. The CDR3 sequence: CASSSTRGETQYF. The CDR3 region has the DNA TGTGCCAGCAGCTCCACGCGGGGTGAGACCCAGTACTTC.